This T cell receptor (beta chain) was found in a study of graft-versus-host responses after intestinal transplantation. Method: immunoSEQ multiplex PCR; TCRdb's copy keeps in-frame clones and lacks some. The sample includes approximately 70,000 clones, about nine tenths of them seen just once. Study-wide results and limits: Early post-transplant falls in HvG clones accompanied the peak levels of circulating GvH clones.

The germline V gene has CDR1 MNHNS and CDR2 SASEGT. V lost 2 bases and J lost 0, with 14 bases in between. This CDR3 spans 16 amino acids. In regard to this clone: No antigen is known for it.

This chain connects TRBV6-1 to TRBJ2-7; the D gene could be TRBD1 or TRBD2 (5 bases each). The TCR comes from a human patient who received an intestinal transplant, so some T cells may come from the graft donor. Sequenced here: bone marrow, sampled approximately 740 days after intestinal transplantation. The CDR3 spells CASSEMGRGASYEQYF. The CDR3, as DNA: TGTGCCAGCAGTGAAATGGGCAGAGGGGCCTCCTACGAGCAGTACTTC.